The 20 T cell receptor beta chains given below trace back to one sample, sequenced in a study of memory CD4+ T cells and cytomegalovirus serostatus (dated by TCRdb to the late 2010s). A FACSAria II was used to sort memory CD4+ T cells, defined as single viable CD3+CD4+CD8-CD45RO+ cells. The library was made by the immunoSEQ multiplex PCR assay. TCRdb took over this immuneACCESS table, retaining in-frame rearrangements with V and J assigned. Such tables are incomplete; in checked studies, under half of the missing clones stem from an unresolved V gene, and the remainder is unexplained. In this sample the table shows 55,000 to 75,000 clones, 82% of which occur a single time. The ten largest clones capture nearly 0.9% of the sample. The specimen was memory CD4+ T cells from blood. Every receptor here comes from an adult in good health and CMV-seronegative.

In DNA form, the CDR3 reads TGTGCCAGCAGTCGAGCGAACTACGAGCAGTACTTC. Amino acid sequence: CASSRANYEQYF. The J gene is TRBJ2-7, the V gene TRBV11-2; no clear D. This CDR3 has 12 residues. The germline V gene has CDR1 SGHAT and CDR2 FQNNGV. Deletions cut 6 bases from V and 3 bases from J, with 9 bases between.

The genes are TRBV6-1 and TRBJ2-7; 12 nucleotides match TRBD2. Germline CDR1 is MNHNS and CDR2 is SASEGT. The CDR3 loop spans 17 amino acids. V was pared by 4 bases and J by 2 bases, with 9 bases of the junction left unmatched. The CDR3 DNA reads as TGTGCCAGCAGTGCACGCTCGACTAGCGGGAGAACCTACGAGCAGTACTTC. Encoded protein: CASSARSTSGRTYEQYF.

This chain links TRBV15 with TRBJ1-1; the D is unclear. CDR1 and CDR2 (germline): LNHNV, YYDKDF (reference sequence). This CDR3 has 13 amino acids. The germline V and J ends were trimmed by 2 bases and 2 bases, with 6 bases remaining between them. Here the CDR3 DNA reads TGTGCCACCAGCAGATTGAAAAACACTGAAGCTTTCTTT. Amino acids: CATSRLKNTEAFF.

This chain links TRBV19 with TRBJ1-5; the D is unclear. This CDR3 is 15 amino acids long. From germline, CDR1 is LNHDA and CDR2 SQIVND (reference sequence). The V and J ends lost 5 bases and 0 bases respectively, with 11 bases between them. The CDR3 protein is CASSWGGLSNQPQHF. In nucleotides, the CDR3 is TGTGCCAGTAGTTGGGGAGGACTTAGCAATCAGCCCCAGCATTTT.

This clone has just one count. J is TRBJ2-7 and V is TRBV6-1, with a tentative D call TRBD2 (6 bases). The germline gives CDR1 MNHNS, CDR2 SASEGT. The CDR3 covers 15 residues. V was shortened by 7 bases and J by 2 bases, with 18 bases between the two germline ends. The CDR3 sequence is CASKTTAGPTYEQYF. CDR3 nucleotide sequence: TGTGCCAGCAAGACCACCGCGGGACCGACCTACGAGCAGTACTTC.

The chain combines TRBV12-5 with TRBJ1-2; TRBD1 is a possible D gene (6 bases). The CDR3 loop spans 14 amino acids. Germline CDR1 is LGHNT and CDR2 is FRNRAP. V dropped 2 bases and J dropped 2 bases, with 9 bases sitting between them. The CDR3 reads CASGLWGGNYGYTF. As DNA, the CDR3 is TGTGCTAGTGGTTTGTGGGGGGGCAACTATGGCTACACCTTC.

This chain links TRBV5-1 with TRBJ2-1; D perhaps matches TRBD1 (6 bases). This CDR3 is 15 amino acids long. The V gene lost 2 bases and the J gene lost 1 base, with 10 bases spanning the gap. Germline V gene sequence: CDR1 SGHRS, CDR2 YFSETQ. The DNA for the CDR3 is TGCGCCAGCAGCTTTTCGGGACAATCCTACAATGAGCAGTTCTTC. As protein: CASSFSGQSYNEQFF. Complete variable domain (other parts from reference TRBV5-1 and TRBJ2-1): KAGVTQTPRYLIKTRGQQVTLSCSPISGHRSVSWYQQTPGQGLQFLFEYFSETQRNKGNFPGRFSGRQFSNSRSEMNVSTLELGDSALYLCASSFSGQSYNEQFFGPGTRLTVL.

The V and J genes are TRBV7-8 and TRBJ2-3; no clear D gene. In germline, CDR1 is SGHVS, CDR2 FQNEAQ. The CDR3 loop spans 13 amino acids. V was trimmed by 5 bases and J by 4 bases, leaving 10 bases between them. The DNA for the CDR3 is TGTGCCAGCAGCGCATTGGCGGCAGATACGCAGTATTTT. As protein: CASSALAADTQYF.

This rearrangement joins TRBV5-1 to TRBJ2-3, with 8 bases fitting TRBD2. With 0 bases clipped from V and 2 bases from J, the junction kept 5 bases outside the gene matches. Germline CDR1 and CDR2: SGHRS and YFSETQ. The CDR3 loop spans 16 amino acids. The chain's CDR3 is CASSLDHSGTTDTQYF. In DNA form, the CDR3 reads TGCGCCAGCAGCTTGGACCATAGCGGGACCACAGATACGCAGTATTTT.

The chain carries TRBV5-1 and TRBJ1-1, with D maybe TRBD1 (5 bases). The CDR3 covers 15 residues. V was shortened by 1 base and J by 1 base, with 11 bases between the two germline ends. CDR1 and CDR2 (germline): SGHRS, YFSETQ. The CDR3 DNA follows: TGCGCCAGCAGCTTGATAATAGGACAGAACACTGAAGCTTTCTTT. Protein sequence: CASSLIIGQNTEAFF.

The chain uses TRBV11-2 and TRBJ1-2; D might be TRBD1 (5 bases). V was pared by 1 base and J by 7 bases, with 10 bases between. The length of the CDR3 is 13 residues. Germline lookup yields CDR1 SGHAT and CDR2 FQNNGV. This CDR3 reads CASSLGAGVGYTF. In DNA, the CDR3 is TGTGCCAGCAGCTTAGGTGCGGGGGTTGGCTACACCTTC.

The gene calls are TRBV28 and TRBJ2-1, with 7 bases aligning to TRBD2. The V and J ends lost 6 bases and 7 bases, in that order; junction bases with no gene match: 15. The germline V gene has CDR1 MDHEN and CDR2 SYDVKM. This CDR3 region has 16 residues. This CDR3 is CASSQLGRDNNNEQFF. The CDR3 DNA reads as TGTGCCAGCAGCCAACTAGGGAGGGATAATAATAATGAGCAGTTCTTC.

The chain is built from TRBV7-9 and TRBJ1-5; D call uncertain. Germline loops: CDR1 SEHNR, CDR2 FQNEAQ (reference sequence). Trimming pared 4 bases from V and 5 bases from J, leaving 9 bases between. The CDR3 has 13 residues. Here the CDR3 reads CASSSVGDQPQHF. CDR3 coding DNA: TGTGCCAGCAGCTCGGTCGGGGATCAGCCCCAGCATTTT.

The genes are TRBV2 and TRBJ1-5, with TRBD1 identical over 7 bases. J lost 7 bases, V lost 7 bases, and 10 bases had no gene match. The germline V gene has CDR1 SNHLY and CDR2 FYNNEI. The CDR3 length is 14 residues. For the CDR3, the DNA is TGTGCCAGCACTGGAACAGGGGTGGGGCAGCCCCAGCATTTT. As protein: CASTGTGVGQPQHF.

DNA for the CDR3: TGTGCCAGCAGTCCCCTTATTCGGGGAGAAAATCAGCCCCAGCATTTT. Amino acid sequence: CASSPLIRGENQPQHF. The rearrangement joins TRBV28 to TRBJ1-5; no clear D gene. The CDR3 sequence is 16 residues long. Germline V lookup: CDR1 MDHEN, CDR2 SYDVKM. V gave up 5 bases and J gave up 4 bases, with 18 bases separating them.

The chain uses TRBV7-9 and TRBJ1-2, with 8 bases fitting TRBD1. J lost 4 bases, V lost 8 bases, and 6 bases had no gene match. The germline CDR1 and CDR2 sequences are SEHNR and FQNEAQ (reference sequence). The CDR3 length is 13 residues. This CDR3 reads CASSTGGPYGYTF. The CDR3 DNA is TGTGCCAGCTCAACAGGGGGTCCCTATGGCTACACCTTC.

This clone appeared a single time. The J gene is TRBJ2-7, the V gene TRBV6-1; no firm D call. This CDR3 is 15 amino acids long. Germline CDR1 and CDR2: MNHNS and SASEGT. The germline V and J ends were trimmed by 8 bases and 0 bases, with 17 bases remaining between them. CDR3 loop: CASRVSALSSYEQYF. DNA for the CDR3: TGTGCCAGCCGCGTGTCGGCCCTCAGCTCCTACGAGCAGTACTTC.

The rearrangement links TRBV6-5 to TRBJ1-3; 8 bases fit TRBD1. CDR3 length: 15 amino acids. Germline lookup yields CDR1 MNHEY and CDR2 SVGAGI. J was trimmed by 4 bases and V by 4 bases; bases with no gene match: 6. This chain's CDR3 is CASSFRGREGNTIYF. In DNA form, the CDR3 reads TGTGCCAGCAGTTTCAGGGGGCGAGAAGGAAACACCATATATTTT.

V gene TRBV5-4 combines with J gene TRBJ1-2; possible D gene TRBD1, 6 bases. V lost 1 base and J lost 5, with 18 bases in between. The CDR3 is 16 amino acids. Germline values: CDR1 SGHNT, CDR2 YYREEE (reference sequence). The CDR3 nucleotides read TGTGCCAGCAGCTTGTTAGATGGAGGGGGTTCGTATGGCTACACCTTC. Translating it yields CASSLLDGGGSYGYTF. The full variable domain, with the rest looked up from reference TRBV5-4 and TRBJ1-2, is ETGVTQSPTHLIKTRGQQVTLRCSSQSGHNTVSWYQQALGQGPQFIFQYYREEENGRGNFPPRFSGLQFPNYSSELNVNALELDDSALYLCASSLLDGGGSYGYTFGSGTRLTVV.

This clone turned up a few times. The genes are TRBV30 and TRBJ1-3; 7 bases agree with TRBD1. This CDR3 region has 17 residues. V lost 7 bases to trimming and J lost 0 bases; unmatched junction nucleotides: 15. In germline, CDR1 is GTSNPN, CDR2 SVGIG (reference sequence). CDR3 coding DNA: TGTGCCTTGCAACAGGGGCCGCCGAGATTCTCTGGAAACACCATATATTTT. It specifies CALQQGPPRFSGNTIYF.